The 14 T cell receptor beta chains below all came from one sample that was sequenced in a study of T cells in Graves' hyperthyroidism and ophthalmopathy. TCR beta CDR3 sequences were amplified from RNA transcripts. The TCR CDR3 first-round RT-PCR relied on the HTBI primer set. TCRdb ran MiXCR on the multiplex PCR reads and lists one entry per CDR3 protein. Among nearly 600,000 distinct CDR3 sequences listed, about 14% were seen once. The specimen was blood. The receptors derive from a woman aged 18-30 years with Graves' ophthalmopathy.

This clonotype was detected only a few times. The chain is built from TRBV7-9 and TRBJ2-1; D remains unclear. Germline loops: CDR1 SEHNR, CDR2 FQNEAQ (reference sequence). The CDR3 is 13 residues long. The V end was cut by 3 bases, the J end by 6 bases, with 9 bases between. The CDR3 coding sequence is TGTGCCAGCAGCTTCGGAGTAGGCAATGAGCAGTTCTTC. It codes for CASSFGVGNEQFF.

This clonotype was observed at least ten times. The chain combines TRBV3-1 with TRBJ2-1; 8 bases are a match to TRBD2. V was clipped by 0 bases and J by 2 bases; unmatched bases: 3. Looked up from germline, CDR1 is LGHDT and CDR2 is YNNKEL (reference sequence). The CDR3 has 16 residues. Written as DNA, the CDR3 is TGTGCCAGCAGCCAAGATCCAGCGGGAGCCTACAATGAGCAGTTCTTC. This codes for CASSQDPAGAYNEQFF.

This clonotype was found many times. The rearrangement links TRBV28 to TRBJ2-3; 8 bases match TRBD2. With V trimmed by 3 bases and J by 3 bases, 14 bases remained unmatched. The CDR3 is made up of 18 amino acids. Germline V gene sequence: CDR1 MDHEN, CDR2 SYDVKM. The CDR3 DNA follows: TGTGCCAGCAGTTTGGCCCCGGGAGGGTTTCGACGGACAGATACGCAGTATTTT. Its protein is CASSLAPGGFRRTDTQYF.

This clonotype was detected ten times or more. The chain has TRBV5-1 and TRBJ1-2; TRBD1 matches 7 bases. The CDR3 is made up of 14 amino acids. CDR1 is SGHRS, CDR2 YFSETQ, per germline. V dropped 4 bases and J dropped 3; count of bases not matched to a gene: 6. CDR3 region: CASSPDRSDYGYTF. The DNA for the CDR3 is TGCGCCAGCAGCCCGGACAGGAGCGACTATGGCTACACCTTC. The full variable domain, rest sourced from reference TRBV5-1 and TRBJ1-2, is KAGVTQTPRYLIKTRGQQVTLSCSPISGHRSVSWYQQTPGQGLQFLFEYFSETQRNKGNFPGRFSGRQFSNSRSEMNVSTLELGDSALYLCASSPDRSDYGYTFGSGTRLTVV.

This clonotype occurred many times. The chain uses TRBV28 and TRBJ1-2; no clear D gene. Trimming removed 10 bases from V and 5 bases from J, with 17 bases in between. The CDR3 runs 13 residues. Germline V gene sequence: CDR1 MDHEN, CDR2 SYDVKM. The CDR3 loop reads CATFPPLKYGYTF. CDR3 DNA sequence: TGTGCCACCTTCCCTCCCTTAAAGTATGGCTACACCTTC.

The CDR3 spells CASSLFLRTGVGSGANVLTF. For the CDR3, the DNA is TGCGCCAGCAGCCTATTCTTGCGGACAGGGGTGGGCTCTGGGGCCAACGTCCTGACTTTC. The V gene is TRBV5-1, the J gene TRBJ2-6; 9 bases fit TRBD1. The V and J ends lost 4 bases and 0 bases, in that order; junction bases with no gene match: 14. This CDR3 spans 20 amino acids. The germline CDR1 and CDR2 sequences are SGHRS and YFSETQ. The full variable domain, completed using reference TRBV5-1 and TRBJ2-6, is KAGVTQTPRYLIKTRGQQVTLSCSPISGHRSVSWYQQTPGQGLQFLFEYFSETQRNKGNFPGRFSGRQFSNSRSEMNVSTLELGDSALYLCASSLFLRTGVGSGANVLTFGAGSRLTVL.

This rearrangement joins TRBV5-5 to TRBJ1-1; 9 bases map to TRBD1. This CDR3 has 18 residues. CDR1 is SGHKS, CDR2 YYEKEE, per germline (reference sequence). V lost 3 bases to trimming and J lost 1 base; unmatched junction nucleotides: 13. The CDR3 DNA follows: TGTGCCAGCAGCTCGGACAGGGGAGATAGGGGGTGGAACACTGAAGCTTTCTTT. Residues: CASSSDRGDRGWNTEAFF.

This clonotype was observed many times. The V call is TRBV20-1, the J call TRBJ2-1; D tentatively fits TRBD1 or TRBD2 (5 bases each). The CDR3 sequence is 13 residues long. Germline assignment: CDR1 DFQATT and CDR2 SNEGSKA (reference sequence). Trimming shortened V by 3 bases and J by 7 bases, and 13 bases separated the two germline ends. CDR3 nucleotides: TGCAGTGCTAGGGGGACCCGGAGTAATGAGCAGTTCTTC. It translates to CSARGTRSNEQFF.

This clonotype was seen repeatedly, ten times or more. The chain has TRBV24-1 and TRBJ2-1, with TRBD2 matching over 12 bases. The CDR3 has 20 amino acids. V gave up 4 bases and J gave up 6 bases; unmatched junction bases: 18. Germline V gene lookup returns CDR1 KGHDR and CDR2 SFDVKD. The CDR3 bases are TGTGCCACCAGTGACCCGAGGGCTCCGGGGGCTAGCGGGAGGGTCAATGAGCAGTTCTTC. Translating gives CATSDPRAPGASGRVNEQFF.

This clonotype was seen at least ten times. The chain links TRBV18 to TRBJ2-5; TRBD1 matches 8 bases. The germline CDR1 and CDR2 sequences are KGHSH and LQKENI. CDR3 length: 16 residues. Trimming at V came to 2 bases and at J to 1 base, leaving 6 bases not matched to a gene. For the CDR3, the DNA is TGTGCCAGCTCACCAATGAGGCAGGGGGCCCAAGAGACCCAGTACTTC. Its translation is CASSPMRQGAQETQYF. Variable domain in full (rest from reference TRBV18 and TRBJ2-5): NAGVMQNPRHLVRRRGQEARLRCSPMKGHSHVYWYRQLPEEGLKFMVYLQKENIIDESGMPKERFSAEFPKEGPSILRIQQVVRGDSAAYFCASSPMRQGAQETQYFGPGTRLLVL.

The table lists this clonotype with many counts. CDR3 loop: CAWSAGNGFHYNEQFF. The CDR3 bases are TGTGCCTGGAGTGCCGGGAATGGATTCCACTACAATGAGCAGTTCTTC. The genes are TRBV30 and TRBJ2-1; D is perhaps TRBD2 (5 bases). V shed 1 base and J shed 3 bases, with 16 bases lying between them. CDR1 is GTSNPN and CDR2 is SVGIG in the germline V gene (reference sequence). This CDR3 spans 16 amino acids.

This clonotype was seen many times. The chain has TRBV4-2 and TRBJ2-7, with D uncertain. The germline gives CDR1 LGHNA, CDR2 YNFKEQ. V lost 2 bases, J lost 5 bases, and 22 bases lay in between. The CDR3 spans 17 residues. In DNA, the CDR3 is TGTGCCAGCAGCCAATACGTCAGCCCAATTGGCGTCAACGAGCAGTACTTC. Protein product: CASSQYVSPIGVNEQYF.

The gene calls are TRBV11-3 and TRBJ2-7, with TRBD2 matching 9 bases. CDR1 and CDR2 from the germline V gene are SGHNT and YENEEA. The length of the CDR3 is 16 residues. After removal of 5 bases from V and 4 bases from J, the junction contained 12 bases not matched to a gene. This chain's CDR3 is CASSHKVAGVEYEQYF. CDR3 nucleotide sequence: TGTGCCAGCAGCCACAAAGTAGCGGGAGTGGAATACGAGCAGTACTTC.

In this sample, this clonotype turned up a few times. This rearrangement joins TRBV11-3 to TRBJ2-7; possible D gene TRBD2, 5 bases. In germline, CDR1 is SGHNT, CDR2 YENEEA. Between the trimmed V and J ends, which lost 1 base and 3 bases, there was a span of 22 bases. The CDR3 contains 18 residues. The CDR3 here is CASSLVTTGLSRDYEQYF. The DNA for the CDR3 is TGTGCCAGCAGCTTAGTAACCACTGGACTCTCCCGGGACTACGAGCAGTACTTC.